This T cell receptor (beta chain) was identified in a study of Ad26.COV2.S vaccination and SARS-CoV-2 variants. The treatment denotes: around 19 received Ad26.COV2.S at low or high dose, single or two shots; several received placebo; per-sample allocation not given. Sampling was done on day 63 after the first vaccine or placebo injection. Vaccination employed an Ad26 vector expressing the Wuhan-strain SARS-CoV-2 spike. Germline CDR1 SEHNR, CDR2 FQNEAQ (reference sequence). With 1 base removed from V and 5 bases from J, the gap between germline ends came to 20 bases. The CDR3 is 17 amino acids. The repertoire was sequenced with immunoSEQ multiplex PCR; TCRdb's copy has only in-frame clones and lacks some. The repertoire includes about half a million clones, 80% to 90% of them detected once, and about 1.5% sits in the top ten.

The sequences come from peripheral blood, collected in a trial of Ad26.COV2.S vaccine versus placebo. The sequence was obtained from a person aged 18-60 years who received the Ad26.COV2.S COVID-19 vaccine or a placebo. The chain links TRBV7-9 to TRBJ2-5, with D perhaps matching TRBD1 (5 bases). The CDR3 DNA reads TGTGCCAGCAGCTTAGTGAAGGCGCAGGGTTGGTCGGAGACCCAGTACTTC. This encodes CASSLVKAQGWSETQYF.